A single sample is the source of the 11 T cell receptor beta chains below, sequenced in a study of T cell repertoires in cytomegalovirus infection. TCRdb re-called the reads with MiXCR, one entry per CDR3 protein. This table holds under 250,000 distinct CDR3 sequences, approximately 13% found once. Sequenced sample: PBMCs. The receptors derive from a human donor in good health (CMV status not recorded). Some clones in this sample may be carry-over from other donors' samples.

This chain links TRBV2 with TRBJ2-4, with D unclear. Trimming shortened V by 7 bases and J by 0 bases, and 13 bases separated the two germline ends. This CDR3 is built from 15 residues. The germline gives CDR1 SNHLY, CDR2 FYNNEI. CDR3 protein: CASTPLDLAKNIQYF. In nucleotides, the CDR3 is TGTGCCAGCACCCCCCTGGACCTAGCCAAAAACATTCAGTACTTC.

The chain recombines TRBV7-2 with TRBJ2-3; 7 nucleotides match TRBD1. CDR3 length equals 15 residues. Germline assignment: CDR1 SGHTA and CDR2 FQGNSA. After removal of 5 bases from V and 1 base from J, the junction contained 6 bases not matched to a gene. The CDR3 sequence: CASSHDGQGTDTQYF. The CDR3, as DNA: TGTGCCAGCAGCCACGACGGACAGGGCACAGATACGCAGTATTTT.

This clonotype was detected many times. A much larger clonotype is one base distant, so this may be a read error. The chain couples TRBV7-2 to TRBJ1-1; D remains ambiguous. V was shortened by 0 bases and J by 1 base, with 3 bases between the two germline ends. Germline V lookup: CDR1 SGHTA, CDR2 FQGNSA. The CDR3 sequence is 13 residues long. DNA for the CDR3: TGTGCCAGCAGCTTAGCACCGAACACTGAAGCTTTCTTT. Residues: CASSLAPNTEAFF.

This clonotype was seen many times. The chain employs TRBV10-3 and TRBJ2-3, with 8 bases aligning to TRBD1. Germline CDR1 reads ENHRY; CDR2 reads SYGVKD. V lost 4 bases and J lost 0; bases outside the gene matches: 3. The CDR3 covers 15 residues. The DNA for the CDR3 is TGTGCCATCAGTGTGACAGGGGTGAGCACAGATACGCAGTATTTT. It yields the protein CAISVTGVSTDTQYF.

The chain is built from TRBV10-3 and TRBJ2-7, with 8 nucleotides matching TRBD2. V shed 9 bases and J 3 bases; nucleotides not matched to a gene: 4. CDR1 and CDR2 (germline): ENHRY, SYGVKD. The CDR3 spans 12 residues. The CDR3 protein is CAIAGDVYEQYF. CDR3 nucleotides: TGTGCCATAGCGGGAGACGTCTACGAGCAGTACTTC.

This clonotype was counted at least ten times. This chain connects TRBV7-9 to TRBJ2-7; D unclear. The length of the CDR3 is 12 residues. V gave up 4 bases and J gave up 8 bases, with 12 bases separating them. Germline CDR1 and CDR2: SEHNR and FQNEAQ (reference sequence). The CDR3 protein is CASSSDESQQYF. CDR3 nucleotides: TGTGCCAGCAGCTCGGATGAGTCCCAGCAGTACTTC.

This clonotype was recorded many times. The genes are TRBV12-3 or TRBV12-4 and TRBJ1-1, with a tentative D call TRBD1 (6 bases). With 7 bases removed from V and 2 bases from J, the gap between germline ends came to 14 bases. This CDR3 comprises 14 residues. The CDR3 region has the DNA TGTGCCAGCACCGACAGGTCCAGAAACACTGAAGCTTTCTTT. It specifies CASTDRSRNTEAFF.

Many counts were recorded for this clonotype. V gene TRBV6-2 or TRBV6-3 combines with J gene TRBJ2-5; D possibly corresponds to TRBD2 (6 bases). The CDR3 loop spans 13 amino acids. The V end lost 11 bases, the J end lost 4 bases, and 17 bases lay between the germline ends. Looked up from germline, CDR1 is MNHEY and CDR2 is SVGEGT. CDR3: CAVRDSGGETQYF. Written as DNA, the CDR3 is TGTGCCGTCCGGGACTCCGGAGGAGAGACCCAGTACTTC.

This clonotype was observed many times. The rearrangement uses TRBV6-2 or TRBV6-3 and TRBJ2-7, with 9 bases identical to TRBD2. Trimming removed 8 bases from V and 1 base from J; junction bases left unmatched: 6. Germline V gene lookup returns CDR1 MNHEY and CDR2 SVGEGT. CDR3 length equals 14 residues. The CDR3: CASEPGLASYEQYF. In DNA, the CDR3 is TGTGCCAGCGAACCGGGACTAGCTTCCTACGAGCAGTACTTC.

The gene calls are TRBV7-9 and TRBJ1-4; D is perhaps TRBD1 (5 bases). The germline gives CDR1 SEHNR, CDR2 FQNEAQ (reference sequence). The CDR3 covers 14 residues. Trimming removed 5 bases from V and 4 bases from J, with 11 bases in between. The CDR3 reads CASSLTGDNEKLFF. In DNA, the CDR3 is TGTGCCAGCAGCCTAACGGGGGATAATGAAAAACTGTTTTTT.

There are many counts of this clonotype. The CDR3 region is CASSAVGNSPLHF. The CDR3 coding sequence is TGTGCCAGCAGTGCCGTCGGGAATTCACCCCTCCACTTT. The chain has TRBV25-1 and TRBJ1-6; D gene unclear. This CDR3 has 13 amino acids. Per the germline V gene, CDR1 is MGHDK and CDR2 is SYGVNS. The V and J ends lost 4 bases and 7 bases respectively, with 8 bases between them.